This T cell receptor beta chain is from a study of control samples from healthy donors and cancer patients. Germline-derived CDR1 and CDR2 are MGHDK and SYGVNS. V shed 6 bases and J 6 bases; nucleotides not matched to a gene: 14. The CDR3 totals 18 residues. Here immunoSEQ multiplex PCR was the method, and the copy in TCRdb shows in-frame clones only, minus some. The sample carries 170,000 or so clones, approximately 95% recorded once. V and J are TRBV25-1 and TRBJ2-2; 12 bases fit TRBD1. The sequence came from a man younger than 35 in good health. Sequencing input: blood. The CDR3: CASSQPGQGALLAGELFF. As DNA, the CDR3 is TGTGCCAGCAGCCAGCCGGGACAGGGGGCATTGTTAGCCGGGGAGCTGTTTTTT.